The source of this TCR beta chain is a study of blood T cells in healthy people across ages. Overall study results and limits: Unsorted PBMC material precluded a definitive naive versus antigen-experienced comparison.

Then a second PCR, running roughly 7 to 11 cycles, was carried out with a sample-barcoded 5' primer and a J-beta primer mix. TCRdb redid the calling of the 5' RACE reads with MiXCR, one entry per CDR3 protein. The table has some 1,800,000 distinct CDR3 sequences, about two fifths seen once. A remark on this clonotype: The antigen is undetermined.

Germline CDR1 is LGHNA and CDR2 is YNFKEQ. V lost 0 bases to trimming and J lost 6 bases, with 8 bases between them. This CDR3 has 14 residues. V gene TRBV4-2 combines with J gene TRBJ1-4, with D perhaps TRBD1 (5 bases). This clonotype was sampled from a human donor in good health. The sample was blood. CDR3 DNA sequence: TGTGCCAGCAGCCAAGACAGGGTGGATGAAAAACTGTTTTTT. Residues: CASSQDRVDEKLFF.